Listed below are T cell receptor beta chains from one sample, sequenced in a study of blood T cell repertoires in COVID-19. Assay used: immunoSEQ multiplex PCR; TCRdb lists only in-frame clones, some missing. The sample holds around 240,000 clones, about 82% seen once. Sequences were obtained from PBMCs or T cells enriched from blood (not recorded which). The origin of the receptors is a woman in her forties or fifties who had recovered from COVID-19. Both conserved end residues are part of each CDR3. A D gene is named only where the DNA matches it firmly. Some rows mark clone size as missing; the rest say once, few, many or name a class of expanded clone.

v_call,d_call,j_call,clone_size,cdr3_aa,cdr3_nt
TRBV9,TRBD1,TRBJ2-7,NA,CASSVGQPYEQYF,TGTGCCAGCAGCGTGGGACAGCCCTACGAGCAGTACTTC
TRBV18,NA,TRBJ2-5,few,CASSPGGPQETQYF,TGTGCCAGCTCACCCGGAGGTCCTCAAGAGACCCAGTACTTC
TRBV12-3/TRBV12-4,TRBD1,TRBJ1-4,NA,CASSLTGGEKLFF,TGTGCCAGCAGTTTGACAGGGGGTGAAAAACTGTTTTTT
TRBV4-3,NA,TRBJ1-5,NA,CASSQALGGNQPQHF,TGCGCCAGCAGCCAAGCTCTGGGCGGCAATCAGCCCCAGCATTTT
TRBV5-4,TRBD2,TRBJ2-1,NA,CASSPGTSGWWQFF,TGTGCCAGCAGCCCGGGGACTAGCGGGTGGTGGCAGTTCTTC
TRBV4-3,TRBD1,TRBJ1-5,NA,CASSLGTGSQPQHF,TGCGCCAGCAGCCTAGGGACAGGGTCTCAGCCCCAGCATTTT
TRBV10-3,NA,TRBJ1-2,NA,CAIKKGGAVNYGYTF,TGTGCCATCAAGAAAGGGGGGGCAGTTAACTATGGCTACACCTTC
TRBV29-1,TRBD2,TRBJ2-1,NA,CSGLAGGNEQFF,TGCAGCGGACTAGCGGGAGGTAATGAGCAGTTCTTC
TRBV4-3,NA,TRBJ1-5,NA,CASSQDGNQPQHF,TGCGCCAGCAGCCAAGACGGCAATCAGCCCCAGCATTTT
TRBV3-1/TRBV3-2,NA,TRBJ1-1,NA,CASSHRQPNTEAFF,TGTGCCAGCAGCCACCGACAGCCGAACACTGAAGCTTTCTTT
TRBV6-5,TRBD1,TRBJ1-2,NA,CASSYLGTGIDGYTF,TGTGCCAGCAGTTACCTGGGGACAGGGATCGATGGCTACACCTTC
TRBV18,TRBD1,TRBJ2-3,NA,CASSRRRDRVTDTQYF,TGTGCCAGCTCACGACGCCGGGACAGGGTCACAGATACGCAGTATTTT
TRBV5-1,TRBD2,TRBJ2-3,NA,CASSLGASGVEDTQYF,TGCGCCAGCAGCTTGGGGGCTAGCGGGGTTGAAGATACGCAGTATTTT
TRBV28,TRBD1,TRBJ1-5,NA,CASRGQGNQPQHF,TGTGCCAGCAGGGGACAGGGCAATCAGCCCCAGCATTTT
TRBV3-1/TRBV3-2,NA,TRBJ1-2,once,CASSQDPTANYGYTF,TGTGCCAGCAGCCAAGATCCTACGGCTAACTATGGCTACACCTTC
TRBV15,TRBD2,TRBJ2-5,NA,CATSRIAGAETQYF,TGTGCCACCAGCAGGATAGCGGGGGCTGAGACCCAGTACTTC
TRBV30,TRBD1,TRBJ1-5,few,CAWSAGQGSWQPQHF,TGTGCCTGGAGTGCGGGACAGGGGTCGTGGCAGCCCCAGCATTTT
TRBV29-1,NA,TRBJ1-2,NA,CSVLGGYTF,TGCAGCGTCCTAGGCGGCTACACCTTC
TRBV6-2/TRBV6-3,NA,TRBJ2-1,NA,CASSDTNYNEQFF,TGTGCCAGCAGTGATACTAACTACAATGAGCAGTTCTTC
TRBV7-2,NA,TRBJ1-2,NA,CASSLVAGGTIANYGYTF,TGTGCCAGCAGCTTAGTCGCGGGGGGGACGATAGCTAACTATGGCTACACCTTC
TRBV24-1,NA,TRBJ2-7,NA,CAAGGLYEQYF,TGTGCCGCCGGGGGGCTGTACGAGCAGTACTTC
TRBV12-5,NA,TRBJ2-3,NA,CASGLVPLRETTDTQYF,TGTGCTAGTGGTTTGGTCCCGTTACGGGAAACCACAGATACGCAGTATTTT
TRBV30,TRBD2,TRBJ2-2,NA,CAWRKSVSGGNTGELFF,TGTGCCTGGAGAAAGTCGGTTAGCGGGGGGAACACCGGGGAGCTGTTTTTT
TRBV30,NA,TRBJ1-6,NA,CAWSVREVSPLHF,TGTGCCTGGAGTGTCAGGGAGGTTTCACCCCTCCACTTT
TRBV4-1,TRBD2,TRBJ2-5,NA,CASSRLASQETQYF,TGCGCCAGCAGCCGACTAGCAAGCCAAGAGACCCAGTACTTC
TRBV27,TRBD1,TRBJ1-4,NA,CASSRQGAGEKLFF,TGTGCCAGCAGCAGACAGGGGGCGGGGGAAAAACTGTTTTTT